Detailed here is one T cell receptor beta chain. Antigen unknown. The protocol was immunoSEQ multiplex PCR, while the TCRdb copy is restricted to in-frame clones and leaves out a portion. Seen here are under 25,000 clones, around 79% observed once, and the top ten hold approximately 19%. Under the ViraFEST assay, PBMC were stimulated with viral peptide pools so that antigen-specific CD4+ T cells expanded. Sequencing was performed afterwards. Investigators separated out CD4+ T cells once 10 days of culture had passed. Vaccinated recipients, who were negative for nucleocapsid antibodies, had no history of SARS-CoV-2 infection. Culturing of a few million PBMC per well took place with around 9.6 IU/ml IL-2 and around 10 ug/ml peptides. IL-2 medium was substituted for half the medium on days 3 and 7. V was pared by 0 bases and J by 0 bases, with 8 bases between. CDR3 length equals 14 residues. From germline, CDR1 is GTSNPN and CDR2 SVGIG (reference sequence).

The data stem from a study of vaccination effects on CD4 cells after COVID-19. Notes on the study in general: Late after vaccination, infection- and vaccine-induced clones showed marked clonal contraction. Researchers report that only 1 of 255 vaccine-induced clones in healthy vaccinees cross-reacted with common cold coronaviruses.

The TCR originated in a human donor who received a COVID-19 vaccine. V gene TRBV30 combines with J gene TRBJ1-1; the D gene is possibly TRBD1 (6 bases). This material consisted of CD4+ T cells from PBMCs cultured with HCoV-NL63 spike peptides, taken before COVID-19 vaccination. CDR3 sequence: CAWSVPGVNTEAFF. CDR3 nucleotide sequence: TGTGCCTGGAGTGTACCAGGGGTGAACACTGAAGCTTTCTTT.